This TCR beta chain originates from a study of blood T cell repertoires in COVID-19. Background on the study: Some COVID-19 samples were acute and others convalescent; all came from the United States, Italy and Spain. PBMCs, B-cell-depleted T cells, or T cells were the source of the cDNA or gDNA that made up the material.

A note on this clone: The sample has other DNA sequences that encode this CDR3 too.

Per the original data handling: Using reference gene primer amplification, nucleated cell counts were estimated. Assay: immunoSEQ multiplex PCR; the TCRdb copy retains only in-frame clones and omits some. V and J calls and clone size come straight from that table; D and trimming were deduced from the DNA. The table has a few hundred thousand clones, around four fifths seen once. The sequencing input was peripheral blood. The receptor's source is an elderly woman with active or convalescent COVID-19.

The chain's CDR3 is CASSQGQGGSPLHF. DNA of the CDR3: TGTGCCAGCAGCCAAGGACAGGGAGGATCACCCCTCCACTTT. J is TRBJ1-6 and V is TRBV3-1 (or the pseudogene TRBV3-2), with TRBD1 matching 7 bases. The germline gives CDR1 LGHDT, CDR2 YNNKEL (reference sequence). Losses at the gene ends were 1 base for V and 10 bases for J; bases not matched to a gene: 4. There are 14 residues in the CDR3.